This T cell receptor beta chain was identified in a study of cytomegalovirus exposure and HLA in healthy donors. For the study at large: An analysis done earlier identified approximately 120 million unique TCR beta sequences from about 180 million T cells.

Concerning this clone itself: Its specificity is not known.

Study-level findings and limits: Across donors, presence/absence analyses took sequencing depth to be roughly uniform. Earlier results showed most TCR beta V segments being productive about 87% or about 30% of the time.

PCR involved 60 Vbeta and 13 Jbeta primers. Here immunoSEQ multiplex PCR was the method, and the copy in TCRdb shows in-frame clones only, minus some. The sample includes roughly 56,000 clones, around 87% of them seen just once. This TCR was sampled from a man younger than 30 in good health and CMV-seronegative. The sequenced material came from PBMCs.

For the CDR3, the DNA is TGCGCCAGCAGCCTAACCGGGACAGGGGGCTTGGAGCCCCAGCATTTT. This translates into CASSLTGTGGLEPQHF. The chain joins TRBV4-1 to TRBJ1-5; the match to TRBD1 covers 12 bases. Germline V gene data show CDR1 as MGHRA and CDR2 as YSYEKL. The CDR3 length is 16 residues. Trimming removed 4 bases from V and 8 bases from J; junction bases left unmatched: 9.